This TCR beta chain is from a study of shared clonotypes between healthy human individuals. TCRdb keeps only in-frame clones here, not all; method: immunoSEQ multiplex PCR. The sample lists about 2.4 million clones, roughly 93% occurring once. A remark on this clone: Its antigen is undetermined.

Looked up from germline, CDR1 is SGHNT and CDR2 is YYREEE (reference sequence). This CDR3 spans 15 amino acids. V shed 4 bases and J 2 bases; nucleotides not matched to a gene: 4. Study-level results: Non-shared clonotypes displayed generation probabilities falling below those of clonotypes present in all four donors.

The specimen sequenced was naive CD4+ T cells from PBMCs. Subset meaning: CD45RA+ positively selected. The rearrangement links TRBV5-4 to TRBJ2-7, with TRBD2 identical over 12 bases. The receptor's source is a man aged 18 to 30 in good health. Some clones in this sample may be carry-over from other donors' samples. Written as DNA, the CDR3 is TGTGCCAGCAGCCGCAGACTAGCGGGAGCCTACGAGCAGTACTTC. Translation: CASSRRLAGAYEQYF.